The entry below describes one TCR beta chain. Its cognate antigen is unknown. This record belongs to a study of cytomegalovirus exposure and HLA in healthy donors. This CDR3 is 15 amino acids long. CDR1 and CDR2 from the germline V gene are SGHTA and FQGTGA. Trimming removed 0 bases from V and 13 bases from J, with 21 bases in between. Points from the study as a whole: An ancestry cluster, one associated with Asian ancestry, reportedly showed fewer N-insertions than the roughly 670-donor mean in a later analysis. According to an earlier analysis, most TCR beta V segments yielded productive rearrangements about 90% or about 30% of the time.

The PCR ran on 60 Vbeta and 13 Jbeta primers. Only in-frame clones appear in the TCRdb table, and some are missing; sequencing was by immunoSEQ multiplex PCR. The repertoire has about 64,000 clones, approximately 83% of them found once; the top ten carry around 10%. Sequencing was done on a sample of PBMCs. This receptor was identified in a female donor in good health and CMV-seronegative. V gene TRBV7-3 combines with J gene TRBJ1-2; perhaps TRBD1 as D (6 bases). CDR3 sequence (DNA): TGTGCCAGCAGCTTAACGACCGGGGCAGGGGCCGCGGCCACCTTC. It encodes CASSLTTGAGAAATF.